Each of the 11 T cell receptor beta chains below was sequenced from the same sample in a study of cytomegalovirus exposure and HLA in healthy donors. The study ran its PCR with 60 Vbeta and 13 Jbeta primers. Profiled with immunoSEQ multiplex PCR; TCRdb holds only in-frame clones, not every one. The sample holds roughly 200,000 clones; roughly 87% are singletons and the top ten take around 0.99%. The sample taken for sequencing was PBMCs. These receptors were obtained from a boy aged 2 to 9 in good health and CMV-seronegative.

The rearrangement joins TRBV9 to TRBJ2-3; D call uncertain. Trimming took off 6 bases at V and 3 bases at J, with 8 bases between the two ends. There are 12 residues in the CDR3. Germline V gene data show CDR1 as SGDLS and CDR2 as YYNGEE. Here the CDR3 reads CASNYETDTQYF. CDR3 DNA: TGTGCCAGCAACTATGAGACAGATACGCAGTATTTT.

This clone was seen once. An end of the junction differs from the germline gene, which may be a read error. The CDR3 reads CSARNRVDVAF. In DNA form, the CDR3 reads TGCAGTGCTAGAAACAGGGTGGATGTAGCCTTC. V and J are TRBV20-1 and TRBJ1-2, with D possibly TRBD1 on 6 matching bases. The length of the CDR3 is 11 residues. Germline CDR1 DFQATT, CDR2 SNEGSKA (reference sequence).

This chain joins TRBV5-1 and TRBJ1-2; 7 bases are a match to TRBD1. From germline, CDR1 is SGHRS and CDR2 YFSETQ. V lost 1 base and J lost 6; bases outside the gene matches: 9. There are 15 residues in the CDR3. Here the CDR3 DNA reads TGCGCCAGCAGCTTGAACCAGGGGACAGATCATGGCTACACCTTC. Translation gives CASSLNQGTDHGYTF. Full variable domain (remainder filled in from reference TRBV5-1 and TRBJ1-2): KAGVTQTPRYLIKTRGQQVTLSCSPISGHRSVSWYQQTPGQGLQFLFEYFSETQRNKGNFPGRFSGRQFSNSRSEMNVSTLELGDSALYLCASSLNQGTDHGYTFGSGTRLTVV.

The chain has TRBV5-1 and TRBJ2-3, with D tentatively TRBD2 (6 bases). V lost 4 bases to trimming and J lost 2 bases, with 17 bases between them. Germline V gene sequence: CDR1 SGHRS, CDR2 YFSETQ. This CDR3 has 16 amino acids. In DNA, the CDR3 is TGCGCCAGCAGCCCCACCGCGGGGTCGTCCACAGATACGCAGTATTTT. As protein: CASSPTAGSSTDTQYF.

This clone has just one count. The V call is TRBV30, the J call TRBJ1-1; D call uncertain. Between the trimmed V and J ends, which lost 0 bases and 2 bases, there was a span of 7 bases. The CDR3 consists of 13 residues. The germline gives CDR1 GTSNPN, CDR2 SVGIG (reference sequence). CDR3 amino acids: CAWSVGANTEAFF. CDR3 nucleotides: TGTGCCTGGAGTGTAGGAGCAAACACTGAAGCTTTCTTT.

V usage is TRBV10-1 and J usage is TRBJ1-1; 7 nucleotides align to TRBD1. The germline V gene has CDR1 WNHNN and CDR2 SYGVQD (reference sequence). V was clipped by 6 bases and J by 10 bases; unmatched bases: 5. This CDR3 region has 11 residues. CDR3 in amino acids: CASSIGQAAFF. The CDR3 DNA reads as TGCGCCAGCAGCATAGGACAGGCAGCTTTCTTT.

The chain uses TRBV28 and TRBJ1-2; 7 bases agree with TRBD1. CDR1 is MDHEN and CDR2 is SYDVKM in the germline V gene. This CDR3 is built from 15 residues. V was pared by 6 bases and J by 2 bases, with 9 bases of the junction left unmatched. In DNA form, the CDR3 reads TGTGCCAGCAGATCGGTCGACAGGGCAAACTATGGCTACACCTTC. Its translation is CASRSVDRANYGYTF.

This clone has just a few counts. This chain uses TRBV6-5 with TRBJ1-1; TRBD1 might be the D (6 bases). This CDR3 has 15 residues. Trimming took 0 bases from V and 4 from J, leaving 12 bases between them. Germline V gives CDR1 MNHEY, CDR2 SVGAGI. In nucleotides, the CDR3 is TGTGCCAGCAGTTACTCAGAGGACAGATCCACTGAAGCTTTCTTT. This gives the protein CASSYSEDRSTEAFF.

The chain employs TRBV27 and TRBJ2-3; TRBD2 is a possible D gene (5 bases). V was trimmed by 8 bases and J by 0 bases, leaving 15 bases between them. The CDR3 has 15 residues. CDR1 MNHEY and CDR2 SMNVEV come from the germline V gene (reference sequence). CDR3 nucleotides: TGTGCCAGCGGGTACAGCGGAGATAGCACAGATACGCAGTATTTT. Amino acid sequence: CASGYSGDSTDTQYF.

The V gene is TRBV10-2, the J gene TRBJ2-5; 7 positions agree with TRBD1. With the DNA end fitting TRBJ2-7 better, the J assignment may be wrong. The CDR3 length is 14 residues. The V gene's germline CDR1 is WSHSY and CDR2 SAAADI. CDR3 sequence: CASRDTGERYEQYF. The CDR3 bases are TGCGCCAGCAGAGATACAGGGGAGCGCTACGAGCAGTACTTC.

CDR3 nucleotide sequence: TGTGCCAGCAGTGCAATTTTAGCGGGGGGCCCCACAGATACGCAGTATTTT. It codes for CASSAILAGGPTDTQYF. The chain combines TRBV27 with TRBJ2-3; the match to TRBD2 covers 10 bases. The CDR3 length is 17 residues. In germline, CDR1 is MNHEY, CDR2 SMNVEV (reference sequence). With V trimmed by 5 bases and J by 2 bases, 10 bases remained unmatched.